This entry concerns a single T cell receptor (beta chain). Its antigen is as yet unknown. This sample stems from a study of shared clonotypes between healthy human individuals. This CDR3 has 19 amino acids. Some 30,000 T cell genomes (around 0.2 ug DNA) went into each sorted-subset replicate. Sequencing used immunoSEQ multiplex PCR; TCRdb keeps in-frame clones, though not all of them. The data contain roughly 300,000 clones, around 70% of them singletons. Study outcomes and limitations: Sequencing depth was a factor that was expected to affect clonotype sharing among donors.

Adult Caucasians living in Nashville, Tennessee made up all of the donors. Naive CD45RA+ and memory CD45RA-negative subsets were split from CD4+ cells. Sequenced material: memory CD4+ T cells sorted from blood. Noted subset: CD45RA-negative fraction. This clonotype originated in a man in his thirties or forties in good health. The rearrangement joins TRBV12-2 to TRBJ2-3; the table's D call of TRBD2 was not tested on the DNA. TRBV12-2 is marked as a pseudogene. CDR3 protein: CASRLGLAGALICTDTQYF. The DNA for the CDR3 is TGTGCAAGTCGCCTAGGACTAGCGGGAGCCTTAATTTGCACAGATACGCAGTATTTT.